The rows below give T cell receptor beta chains drawn from one sample of a study of molecular identifiers for immune sequencing clone quantification. MiXCR was run by TCRdb on the PCR reads, yielding one entry per CDR3 protein. The sample holds around 480,000 distinct CDR3 sequences; 25% are singletons and the top ten take around 0.8%. Material: naive CD8+ T cells from blood, with Jurkat cell RNA spiked in. The receptors come from a human donor in good health. Some libraries in this study had Jurkat cell RNA spiked in. Each CDR3 is given with its conserved first and last residue. The D gene is left open where the match is weak. Size is omitted from some rows. Given values are once, few, many or a class for expanded clones.

>TRBV4-3|NA|TRBJ1-2|NA|16
CASSQARGGAVYGYTF
TGCGCCAGCAGCCAAGCCCGAGGGGGGGCCGTCTATGGCTACACCTTC
>TRBV7-6|NA|TRBJ2-5|many|12
CASSSPQETQYF
TGTGCCAGCAGCTCCCCGCAAGAGACCCAGTACTTC
>TRBV5-1|TRBD2|TRBJ2-7|NA|15
CASRFSGSRGDEQYF
TGCGCCAGCAGGTTTAGCGGGAGCCGAGGGGACGAGCAGTACTTC
>TRBV7-9|NA|TRBJ1-4|few|14
CASSSAGAEWELFF
TGTGCCAGCAGCAGCGCGGGGGCCGAGTGGGAACTGTTTTTT
>TRBV7-8|NA|TRBJ2-6|many|13
CASSLIGANVLTF
TGTGCCAGCAGCTTAATTGGGGCCAACGTCCTGACTTTC
>TRBV12-3/TRBV12-4|NA|TRBJ1-3|few|15
CASSFATASGNTIYF
TGTGCCAGCAGTTTCGCGACAGCATCTGGAAACACCATATATTTT
>TRBV7-8|NA|TRBJ1-1|many|16
CASSSTRPSMYTEAFF
TGTGCCAGCAGCTCTACACGCCCAAGCATGTACACTGAAGCTTTCTTT
>TRBV19|NA|TRBJ2-7|few|15
CASSTRGQRSGEQYF
TGTGCCAGTAGTACCCGCGGACAGCGTAGTGGCGAGCAGTACTTC
>TRBV9|NA|TRBJ2-7|NA|14
CASSFGQQSYGQYF
TGTGCCAGCAGCTTCGGACAACAATCCTACGGGCAGTACTTC
>TRBV12-3/TRBV12-4|NA|TRBJ2-2|few|14
CASIIGQTAGELFF
TGTGCCAGCATCATCGGACAGACGGCCGGGGAGCTGTTTTTT
>TRBV7-9|TRBD1|TRBJ2-7|few|16
CASSLGYGQGAYEQYF
TGTGCCAGCAGCTTAGGTTACGGACAGGGGGCCTACGAGCAGTACTTC
>TRBV7-2|TRBD2|TRBJ2-3|many|17
CASSKKRGAVGVSTQYF
TGTGCCAGCAGCAAGAAGCGGGGGGCCGTCGGTGTCTCGACGCAGTATTTT
>TRBV6-5|TRBD1|TRBJ1-6|few|17
CASSYSIPGQGINSLHF
TGTGCCAGCAGTTACTCGATTCCCGGACAGGGGATAAATTCCCTCCACTTT
>TRBV3-1|TRBD2|TRBJ2-7|NA|15
CASGQPSGRPPEQYF
TGTGCCAGCGGCCAACCTAGCGGGAGGCCCCCCGAGCAGTACTTC
>TRBV7-9|NA|TRBJ1-5|few|14
CASSSGAGIQPQHF
TGTGCCAGCAGCTCTGGGGCAGGGATTCAGCCCCAGCATTTT
>TRBV2|NA|TRBJ2-3|few|13
CATPFSSTDTQYF
TGTGCCACCCCGTTCAGCAGCACAGATACGCAGTATTTT
>TRBV7-9|NA|TRBJ2-2|many|14
CASSLSSIPGELFF
TGTGCCAGCAGCTTATCAAGTATCCCCGGGGAGCTGTTTTTT
>TRBV7-9|NA|TRBJ2-7|few|15
CASSLFLAGTDEQYF
TGTGCCAGCAGCCTGTTTCTGGCAGGGACCGACGAGCAGTACTTC
>TRBV20-1|NA|TRBJ2-7|few|14
CSATRRGQWYEQYF
TGCAGTGCCACCCGGCGGGGGCAGTGGTACGAGCAGTACTTC
>TRBV29-1|TRBD1|TRBJ2-7|few|14
CSVLKPGQGYEQYF
TGCAGCGTTTTGAAGCCGGGACAGGGCTACGAGCAGTACTTC
>TRBV25-1|NA|TRBJ2-5|NA|14
CASSDPEPKETQYF
TGTGCCAGCAGTGACCCAGAACCAAAAGAGACCCAGTACTTC
>TRBV12-3/TRBV12-4|NA|TRBJ2-4|NA|13
CASSLGGRAAQYF
TGTGCCAGCAGTTTAGGGGGCAGAGCTGCTCAGTACTTC
>TRBV28|NA|TRBJ2-5|NA|15
CASSLTTYPAEPQYF
TGTGCCAGCAGTTTAACGACTTACCCGGCAGAGCCCCAGTACTTC
>TRBV6-2/TRBV6-3|TRBD2|TRBJ2-7|NA|16
CASSYQGLAGTYEQYF
TGTGCCAGCAGTTACCAGGGACTAGCGGGCACCTACGAGCAGTACTTC
>TRBV27|NA|TRBJ1-5|NA|13
CASSLLGDQPQRF
TGTGCCAGCAGTTTGCTTGGGGATCAGCCCCAGCGTTTT
>TRBV12-3/TRBV12-4|NA|TRBJ2-3|many|13
CASSQWATDTQYF
TGTGCCAGCAGCCAATGGGCTACAGATACGCAGTATTTT
>TRBV7-6|NA|TRBJ2-7|many|16
CASSFGPAGDRSEQYF
TGTGCCAGCAGCTTTGGCCCGGCAGGGGATCGGTCCGAGCAGTACTTC
>TRBV4-1|NA|TRBJ2-7|many|17
CASSQDPMGLSSYEQYF
TGCGCCAGCAGCCAAGATCCAATGGGGCTGAGCTCCTACGAGCAGTACTTC
>TRBV7-9|NA|TRBJ2-5|many|13
CASSGYTQETQYF
TGTGCCAGCAGCGGATACACTCAAGAGACCCAGTACTTC
>TRBV7-9|TRBD1|TRBJ1-2|NA|17
CASSLTLGQGANYGYTF
TGTGCCAGCAGCTTAACCCTGGGACAGGGGGCTAACTATGGCTACACCTTC
>TRBV30|NA|TRBJ1-5|NA|16
CAWSVGSPTGHQPQHF
TGTGCCTGGAGTGTGGGATCCCCGACGGGCCATCAGCCCCAGCATTTT
>TRBV7-2|TRBD1|TRBJ2-7|many|14
CASSPYRGTYEQYF
TGTGCCAGCAGCCCATACAGGGGAACCTACGAGCAGTACTTC
>TRBV11-2|NA|TRBJ2-3|few|14
CAGSISSSTDTQYF
TGTGCCGGCAGTATTTCTTCTAGCACAGATACGCAGTATTTT
>TRBV28|NA|TRBJ2-7|once|13
CASSFRGSYKQYF
TGTGCCAGCAGTTTTAGGGGGTCCTACAAGCAGTACTTC
>TRBV18|NA|TRBJ2-1|NA|16
CASSEVLTGVYNEQFF
TGTGCCAGCTCAGAAGTACTAACGGGAGTCTACAATGAGCAGTTCTTC
>TRBV3-2|NA|TRBJ2-3|few|16
CASSSGNQRSTDTQYF
TGTGCCAGCAGCTCAGGTAACCAGCGGTCCACAGATACGCAGTATTTT
>TRBV6-6|NA|TRBJ1-5|NA|12
CASTLGDQPRHF
TGTGCCAGCACCCTGGGGGATCAGCCCCGGCATTTT
>TRBV6-6|TRBD2|TRBJ2-7|few|15
CASSYSGASGSEQYF
TGTGCCAGCAGTTACTCGGGGGCTAGCGGGAGCGAGCAGTACTTC
>TRBV7-9|NA|TRBJ2-7|many|15
CASSLIPALISQQYF
TGTGCCAGCAGCTTAATTCCGGCCCTTATCAGTCAGCAGTACTTC
>TRBV19|NA|TRBJ1-1|few|13
CASSDWDNTEAFF
TGTGCCAGTAGTGATTGGGATAACACTGAAGCTTTCTTT
>TRBV3-1|NA|TRBJ2-7|NA|15
CASSQGYTTRYEQYF
TGTGCCAGCAGCCAAGGGTATACAACTAGATACGAGCAGTACTTC
>TRBV12-3/TRBV12-4|TRBD2|TRBJ2-3|NA|15
CASRGLAGGPDTQYF
TGTGCCAGCAGGGGACTAGCGGGGGGCCCCGATACGCAGTATTTT
>TRBV7-9|NA|TRBJ2-7|many|12
CASSLDGVEQYF
TGTGCCAGCAGCTTAGACGGCGTCGAGCAGTACTTC